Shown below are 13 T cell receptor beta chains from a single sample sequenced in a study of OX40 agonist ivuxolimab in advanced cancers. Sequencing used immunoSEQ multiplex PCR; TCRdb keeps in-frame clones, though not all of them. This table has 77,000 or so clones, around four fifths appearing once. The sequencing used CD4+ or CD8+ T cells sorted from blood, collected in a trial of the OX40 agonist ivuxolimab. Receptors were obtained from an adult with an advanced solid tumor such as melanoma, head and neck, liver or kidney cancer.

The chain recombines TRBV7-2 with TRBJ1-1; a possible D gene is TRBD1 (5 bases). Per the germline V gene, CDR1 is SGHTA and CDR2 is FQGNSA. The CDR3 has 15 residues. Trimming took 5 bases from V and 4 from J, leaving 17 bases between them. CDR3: CASSAGGGIGTEAFF. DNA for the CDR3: TGTGCCAGCAGCGCGGGGGGAGGAATTGGCACTGAAGCTTTCTTT.

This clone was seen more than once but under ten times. CDR3 bases: TGTGCCAGCCGACAGTTCAATCAGCCCCAGCATTTT. This encodes CASRQFNQPQHF. J is TRBJ1-5 and V is TRBV19, with D tentatively TRBD1 (5 bases). The CDR3 length is 12 residues. Germline V gene lookup returns CDR1 LNHDA and CDR2 SQIVND (reference sequence). The ends were cut back, 9 bases at V and 3 bases at J, with 9 bases in the middle. Using reference TRBV19 and TRBJ1-5 for the parts outside the CDR3, the full variable domain is DGGITQSPKYLFRKEGQNVTLSCEQNLNHDAMYWYRQDPGQGLRLIYYSQIVNDFQKGDIAEGYSVSREKKESFPLTVTSAQKNPTAFYLCASRQFNQPQHFGDGTRLSIL.

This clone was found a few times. The CDR3 loop reads CASSPRPHRDTEAFF. The CDR3 DNA reads as TGTGCCAGCAGTCCCCGCCCCCACAGGGACACTGAAGCTTTCTTT. The chain recombines TRBV27 with TRBJ1-1; maybe TRBD1 (6 bases). Germline assignment: CDR1 MNHEY and CDR2 SMNVEV (reference sequence). This CDR3 region has 15 residues. V was trimmed by 5 bases and J by 3 bases, leaving 16 bases between them.

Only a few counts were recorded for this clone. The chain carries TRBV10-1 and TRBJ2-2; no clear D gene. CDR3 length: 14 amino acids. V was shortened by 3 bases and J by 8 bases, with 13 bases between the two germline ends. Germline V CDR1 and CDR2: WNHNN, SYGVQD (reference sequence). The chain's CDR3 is CASSETLTAGELFF. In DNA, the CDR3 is TGCGCCAGCAGTGAAACTCTGACGGCTGGGGAGCTGTTTTTT.

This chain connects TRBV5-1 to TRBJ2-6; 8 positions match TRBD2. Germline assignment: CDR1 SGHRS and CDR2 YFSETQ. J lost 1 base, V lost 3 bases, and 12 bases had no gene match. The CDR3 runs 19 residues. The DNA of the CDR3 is TGCGCCAGCAGCTCCGGACGGCGGGAGGCTCGTTCTGGGGCCAACGTCCTGACTTTC. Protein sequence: CASSSGRREARSGANVLTF.

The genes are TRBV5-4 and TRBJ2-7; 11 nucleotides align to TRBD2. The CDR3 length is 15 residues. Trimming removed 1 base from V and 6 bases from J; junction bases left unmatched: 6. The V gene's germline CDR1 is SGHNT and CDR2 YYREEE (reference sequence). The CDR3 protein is CASSLYVTSGGEQYF. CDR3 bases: TGTGCCAGCAGCTTGTATGTTACTAGCGGGGGCGAGCAGTACTTC.

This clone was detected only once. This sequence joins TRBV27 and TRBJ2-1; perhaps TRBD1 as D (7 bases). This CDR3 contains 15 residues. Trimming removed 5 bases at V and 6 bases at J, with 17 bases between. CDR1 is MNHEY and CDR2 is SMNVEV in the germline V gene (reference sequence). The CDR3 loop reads CASSAGQFQANEQFF. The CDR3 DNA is TGTGCCAGCAGTGCGGGACAGTTCCAGGCCAATGAGCAGTTCTTC.

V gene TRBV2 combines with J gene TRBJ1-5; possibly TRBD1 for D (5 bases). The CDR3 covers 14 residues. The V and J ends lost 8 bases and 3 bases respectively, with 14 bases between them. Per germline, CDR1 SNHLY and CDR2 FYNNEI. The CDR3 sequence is CASQGQGFNQPQHF. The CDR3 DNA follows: TGTGCCAGCCAAGGGCAGGGATTCAATCAGCCCCAGCATTTT.

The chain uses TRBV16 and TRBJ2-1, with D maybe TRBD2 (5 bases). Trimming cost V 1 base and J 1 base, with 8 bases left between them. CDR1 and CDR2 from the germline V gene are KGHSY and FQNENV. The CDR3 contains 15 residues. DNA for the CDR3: TGTGCCAGCAGCCAATACACGGGATCCTACAATGAGCAGTTCTTC. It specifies CASSQYTGSYNEQFF.

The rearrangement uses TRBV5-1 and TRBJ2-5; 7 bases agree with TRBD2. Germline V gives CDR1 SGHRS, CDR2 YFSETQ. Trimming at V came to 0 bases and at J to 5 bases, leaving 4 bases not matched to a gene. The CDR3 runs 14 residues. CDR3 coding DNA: TGCGCCAGCAGCTTGGGTGGGCGGGAGGAGACCCAGTACTTC. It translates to CASSLGGREETQYF.

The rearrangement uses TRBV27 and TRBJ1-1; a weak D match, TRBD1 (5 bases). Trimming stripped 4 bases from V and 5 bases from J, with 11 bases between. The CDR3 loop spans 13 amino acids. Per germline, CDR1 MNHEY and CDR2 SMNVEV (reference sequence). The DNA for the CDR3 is TGTGCCAGCAGTTATCCGGGGCAGACTGAAGCTTTCTTT. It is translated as CASSYPGQTEAFF.

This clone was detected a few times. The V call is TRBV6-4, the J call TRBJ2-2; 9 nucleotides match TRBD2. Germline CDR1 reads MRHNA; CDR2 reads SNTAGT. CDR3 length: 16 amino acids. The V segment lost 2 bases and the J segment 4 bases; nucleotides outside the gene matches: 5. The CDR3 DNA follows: TGTGCCAGCAGTGACGGGGCTAGCGGGATCACCGGGGAGCTGTTTTTT. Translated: CASSDGASGITGELFF.

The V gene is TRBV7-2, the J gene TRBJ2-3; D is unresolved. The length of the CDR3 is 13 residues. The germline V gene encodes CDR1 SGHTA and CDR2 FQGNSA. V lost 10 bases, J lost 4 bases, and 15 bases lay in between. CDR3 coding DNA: TGTGCCACCGGAGAGACTTGGGCAGATACGCAGTATTTT. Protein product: CATGETWADTQYF.